Following are 25 T cell receptor beta chains from one sample sequenced in a study of shared clonotypes between healthy human individuals. Assay used: immunoSEQ multiplex PCR; TCRdb lists only in-frame clones, some missing. The table shows 450,000 to 550,000 clones, with 79% occurring only once. The specimen was PBMCs. The receptors shown here come from a woman in her thirties or forties in good health. Some clones in this sample may be carry-over from other donors' samples.

The genes are TRBV5-1 and TRBJ2-5; 10 positions agree with TRBD2. The CDR3 has 15 residues. V lost 0 bases to trimming and J lost 3 bases; unmatched junction nucleotides: 2. The germline CDR1 and CDR2 sequences are SGHRS and YFSETQ. As DNA, the CDR3 is TGCGCCAGCAGCTTGGCCGGACTAGCGGAAGAGACCCAGTACTTC. Amino acids: CASSLAGLAEETQYF.

V usage is TRBV27 and J usage is TRBJ1-2; 7 positions agree with TRBD1. V shed 3 bases and J 4 bases; nucleotides not matched to a gene: 2. Germline-derived CDR1 and CDR2 are MNHEY and SMNVEV (reference sequence). There are 13 residues in the CDR3. CDR3 protein: CASSLDRTYGYTF. CDR3 bases: TGTGCCAGCAGTTTGGACAGGACCTATGGCTACACCTTC.

The J gene is TRBJ2-5, the V gene TRBV4-1; D is unresolved. Germline-derived CDR1 and CDR2 are MGHRA and YSYEKL. V lost 3 bases, J lost 0 bases, and 14 bases lay in between. This CDR3 has 16 residues. The CDR3: CASSHSLKTNQETQYF. The CDR3 DNA follows: TGCGCCAGCAGCCACAGTCTGAAAACCAACCAAGAGACCCAGTACTTC.

The sample holds a few counts of this clone. V gene TRBV25-1 combines with J gene TRBJ2-6; D unresolved. This CDR3 is built from 12 residues. CDR1 is MGHDK and CDR2 is SYGVNS in the germline V gene. The V gene lost 10 bases and the J gene lost 2 bases, with 6 bases spanning the gap. CDR3 sequence reads: CANPPGANVLTF. The DNA for the CDR3 is TGTGCCAACCCTCCTGGGGCCAACGTCCTGACTTTC.

The chain carries TRBV27 and TRBJ2-7; 7 bases agree with TRBD2. CDR1 is MNHEY and CDR2 is SMNVEV in the germline V gene (reference sequence). CDR3 length equals 16 residues. The J segment lost 2 bases and the V segment lost 7 bases, leaving 14 bases of the junction unmatched. This CDR3 reads CASTLRASGFPYEQYF. CDR3 nucleotides: TGTGCCAGCACCCTTCGGGCTAGCGGATTCCCCTACGAGCAGTACTTC.

The chain links TRBV2 to TRBJ2-1; TRBD1 aligns across 9 bases. CDR1 is SNHLY, CDR2 FYNNEI, per germline. The V gene end was trimmed by 6 bases and the J gene end by 4 bases; junction bases not matched to a gene: 7. The CDR3 has 15 residues. In nucleotides, the CDR3 is TGTGCCAGCAGCCCGTCTGGACAGGGGTACAATGAGCAGTTCTTC. This codes for CASSPSGQGYNEQFF.

CDR3 in DNA: TGTGCCAGCAGCTTAATGCTAGCGGGATACTACGAGCAGTACTTC. Translated, it gives CASSLMLAGYYEQYF. This sequence joins TRBV7-2 and TRBJ2-7, with 9 bases identical to TRBD2. V dropped 2 bases and J dropped 3; count of bases not matched to a gene: 5. The CDR3 runs 15 residues. Germline V gene sequence: CDR1 SGHTA, CDR2 FQGNSA.

The genes are TRBV5-4 and TRBJ2-3, with 9 positions matching TRBD2. CDR1 SGHNT and CDR2 YYREEE come from the germline V gene (reference sequence). CDR3 size: 14 residues. The V and J ends lost 2 bases and 5 bases, in that order; junction bases with no gene match: 3. The CDR3 nucleotides read TGTGCCAGCAGCTTCCAGCGGGAGGAAGATACGCAGTATTTT. It is translated as CASSFQREEDTQYF. The entire variable domain, with the rest obtained from reference TRBV5-4 and TRBJ2-3, is as follows: ETGVTQSPTHLIKTRGQQVTLRCSSQSGHNTVSWYQQALGQGPQFIFQYYREEENGRGNFPPRFSGLQFPNYSSELNVNALELDDSALYLCASSFQREEDTQYFGPGTRLTVL.

The genes are TRBV5-8 and TRBJ2-3; weak D call: TRBD2 (6 bases). CDR3 size: 14 residues. CDR1 and CDR2 from the germline V gene are SGHTS and YDEGEE. Trimming removed 6 bases from V and 3 bases from J, with 14 bases in between. CDR3: CASTLALGTDTQYF. The CDR3 region has the DNA TGTGCCAGCACACTAGCCCTAGGGACAGATACGCAGTATTTT. The full variable domain, with the rest looked up from reference TRBV5-8 and TRBJ2-3, is EAGVTQSPTHLIKTRGQQATLRCSPISGHTSVYWYQQALGLGLQFLLWYDEGEERNRGNFPPRFSGRQFPNYSSELNVNALELEDSALYLCASTLALGTDTQYFGPGTRLTVL.

J is TRBJ2-5 and V is TRBV28; TRBD2 might be the D (5 bases). The ends were cut back, 8 bases at V and 0 bases at J, with 10 bases in the middle. The CDR3 runs to 13 residues. CDR1 is MDHEN and CDR2 is SYDVKM in the germline V gene. The CDR3 bases are TGTGCCAGCGGGAGCACCAACCAAGAGACCCAGTACTTC. Translating it yields CASGSTNQETQYF.

The chain recombines TRBV27 with TRBJ1-4; 7 nucleotides agree with TRBD1. Germline-derived CDR1 and CDR2 are MNHEY and SMNVEV (reference sequence). The CDR3 is 17 amino acids. V shed 4 bases, J shed 11 bases, and the junction held 19 bases outside the gene matches. Written as DNA, the CDR3 is TGTGCCAGCAGTTCGGGGCTTACAGGGGTGGCTATGAGGAAACTGTTTTTT. Protein product: CASSSGLTGVAMRKLFF.

The chain has TRBV1 and TRBJ1-4. TRBV1 is tagged as a pseudogene. There are 15 residues in the CDR3. CDR3 region: CTSSQVKQRNEKLFF. In nucleotides, the CDR3 is TGCACCAGCAGCCAAGTTAAACAGAGGAATGAAAAACTGTTTTTT.

V is TRBV27 and J is TRBJ2-1, with 10 nucleotides matching TRBD1. CDR1 is MNHEY, CDR2 SMNVEV, per germline (reference sequence). With 6 bases clipped from V and 2 bases from J, the junction kept 10 bases outside the gene matches. The CDR3 runs 17 residues. CDR3 loop: CASSSQLGQGAYNEQFF. The CDR3 nucleotides are TGTGCCAGCAGCTCACAACTCGGACAGGGGGCCTACAATGAGCAGTTCTTC.

The genes are TRBV19 and TRBJ2-1; D perhaps matches TRBD2 (5 bases). This CDR3 comprises 14 residues. Trimming pared 5 bases from V and 2 bases from J, leaving 10 bases between. Germline assignment: CDR1 LNHDA and CDR2 SQIVND (reference sequence). CDR3 amino acids: CASSPASPYNEQFF. CDR3 bases: TGTGCCAGTAGTCCGGCTAGCCCCTACAATGAGCAGTTCTTC.

The chain is built from TRBV18 and TRBJ1-5, with unresolved D. Germline CDR1 is KGHSH and CDR2 is LQKENI. V was pared by 6 bases and J by 4 bases, with 16 bases between. This CDR3 comprises 15 residues. This CDR3 is CASSSAGVANQPQHF. Written as DNA, the CDR3 is TGTGCCAGCTCCTCCGCCGGGGTAGCAAATCAGCCCCAGCATTTT.

The chain couples TRBV7-9 to TRBJ2-6; 7 bases agree with TRBD2. The CDR3 spans 18 residues. The V gene's germline CDR1 is SEHNR and CDR2 FQNEAQ (reference sequence). V lost 2 bases and J lost 0; bases outside the gene matches: 7. For the CDR3, the DNA is TGTGCCAGCAGCTTAAACTGGGAGGGGTTCTCTGGGGCCAACGTCCTGACTTTC. This encodes CASSLNWEGFSGANVLTF.

As regards this clone: Within the sample, other DNA sequences also encode this same CDR3. This chain links TRBV7-9 with TRBJ1-2; the D gene is possibly TRBD1 (6 bases). The CDR3 length is 14 residues. In germline, CDR1 is SEHNR, CDR2 FQNEAQ (reference sequence). V was cut by 3 bases and J by 0 bases, with 8 bases left in between. The CDR3 DNA reads as TGTGCCAGCAGCTTGGGGGGCCCTAACTATGGCTACACCTTC. It yields the protein CASSLGGPNYGYTF.

J is TRBJ1-2 and V is TRBV29-1; D might be TRBD1 (5 bases). The germline V and J ends were trimmed by 6 bases and 2 bases, with 16 bases remaining between them. The CDR3 sequence is 14 residues long. Germline V gene sequence: CDR1 SQVTM, CDR2 ANQGSEA. DNA for the CDR3: TGCAGCGTCGGACACCCAGGAGCCAACTATGGCTACACCTTC. Translating gives CSVGHPGANYGYTF. The full variable domain, its missing parts supplied by reference TRBV29-1 and TRBJ1-2, is SAVISQKPSRDICQRGTSLTIQCQVDSQVTMMFWYRQQPGQSLTLIATANQGSEATYESGFVIDKFPISRPNLTFSTLTVSNMSPEDSSIYLCSVGHPGANYGYTFGSGTRLTVV.

The chain carries TRBV30 and TRBJ2-7, with 11 bases matching TRBD2. The CDR3 totals 15 residues. J gave up 7 bases and V 1 base, and 9 bases lay outside the gene matches. Germline V gene data show CDR1 as GTSNPN and CDR2 as SVGIG (reference sequence). This CDR3 reads CAWSARLAGQMEQYF. The CDR3 DNA follows: TGTGCCTGGAGTGCCAGACTAGCGGGGCAGATGGAGCAGTACTTC.

This chain joins TRBV10-3 and TRBJ2-5; TRBD1 agrees at 9 bases. The J call may be mistaken, given a closer DNA end match to TRBJ2-7. Germline values: CDR1 ENHRY, CDR2 SYGVKD. The CDR3 is 12 amino acids. The CDR3 sequence is CAIRQGEDEQYF. CDR3 nucleotide sequence: TGTGCCATACGACAGGGGGAGGACGAGCAGTACTTC.

The V gene is TRBV6-1, the J gene TRBJ2-1, with 11 bases aligning to TRBD2. In germline, CDR1 is MNHNS, CDR2 SASEGT. Losses at the gene ends were 10 bases for V and 4 bases for J; bases not matched to a gene: 9. The CDR3 extends over 15 amino acids. CDR3 DNA sequence: TGTGCCACCACCCTGACTAGCGGGACATACAATGAGCAGTTCTTC. Protein sequence: CATTLTSGTYNEQFF.

V is TRBV6-4 and J is TRBJ2-5; 8 nucleotides match TRBD2. This CDR3 region has 15 residues. CDR1 MRHNA and CDR2 SNTAGT come from the germline V gene. V lost 4 bases, J lost 5 bases, and 9 bases stayed unmatched. The CDR3 sequence: CASSASGGGWETQYF. The CDR3 DNA reads TGTGCCAGCAGTGCCAGCGGGGGCGGTTGGGAGACCCAGTACTTC.

This sequence joins TRBV28 and TRBJ1-1; possible D gene TRBD1, 5 bases. The V gene lost 3 bases and the J gene lost 5 bases, with 22 bases spanning the gap. CDR3 length equals 17 residues. Germline-derived CDR1 and CDR2 are MDHEN and SYDVKM. CDR3 nucleotide sequence: TGTGCCAGCAGTTTTATTGGGGCGGCCGCGCCGAGGACTGAAGCTTTCTTT. It codes for CASSFIGAAAPRTEAFF.

This chain joins TRBV2 and TRBJ2-5, with 10 bases fitting TRBD1. Germline V gene lookup returns CDR1 SNHLY and CDR2 FYNNEI. V was pared by 7 bases and J by 5 bases, with 4 bases of the junction left unmatched. This CDR3 has 13 amino acids. DNA for the CDR3: TGTGCCAGCAAAGGGACAGGGGTTGAGACCCAGTACTTC. This sequence encodes CASKGTGVETQYF.

The chain recombines TRBV7-2 with TRBJ2-7; D may be TRBD2 (5 bases). Germline lookup yields CDR1 SGHTA and CDR2 FQGNSA. Trimming shortened V by 5 bases and J by 0 bases, and 14 bases separated the two germline ends. The CDR3 spans 15 residues. As DNA, the CDR3 is TGTGCCAGCAGCCGCGGGCGCGGTAACTCCTACGAGCAGTACTTC. The encoded protein is CASSRGRGNSYEQYF.